The TCR beta chain under discussion was sequenced for a study of post-analysis software for immune sequencing data. For the study at large: The patients showed relapsing-remitting, secondary progressive and progressive-relapsing multiple sclerosis courses. Study-wide points: F-measure co-clustering was strong for batch-matched samples. The study found TRBV5-6, TRBV5-1 and TRBV20-1 among 4 or 5 TRBV segments more frequent in patients than controls. Normalized Chao1 diversity was significantly reduced in patients versus controls.

The CDR3 is 15 residues long. The V gene end was trimmed by 1 base and the J gene end by 5 bases; junction bases not matched to a gene: 4. Prepared TCR beta cDNA libraries contained unique molecular identifiers. T cells numbering about 0.9 to 11 million yielded some 520,000 cDNA molecules. A single record per CDR3 protein comes from TCRdb applying MiXCR to the PCR reads. This table holds 750,000 to 950,000 distinct CDR3 sequences, roughly 46% found once. Worth noting for this clonotype: Its antigen remains unidentified.

Sequencing was performed on blood. The sequence was obtained from a girl aged 10 to 17 with multiple sclerosis. The chain carries TRBV12-3 or TRBV12-4 and TRBJ2-1, with 8 bases matching TRBD1. Here the CDR3 reads CASSLEGTGDNEQFF. In DNA, the CDR3 is TGTGCCAGCAGTTTAGAAGGGACAGGAGACAATGAGCAGTTCTTC.